Below, 15 T cell receptor beta chains from the same sample are listed, as sequenced in a study of T cells in Graves' hyperthyroidism and ophthalmopathy (dated by TCRdb to about 2019). The method behind the library was multiplex PCR. Instrument on record: Illumina HiSeq 2000. The TCR beta CDR3 regions were amplified from the RNA transcripts. For the first round of RT-PCR on the TCR CDR3, the HTBI primer set was used together with the Qiagen OneStep RT-PCR kit. Using fastp at Q25 and MiXCR, TCRdb reprocessed the public reads and kept productive beta chains. A single entry per CDR3 protein holds the most common genes and DNA from its merged rows. Present in this sample are 550,000 to 700,000 distinct CDR3 sequences, roughly 14% of which were seen just once. The ten largest clones capture around 4.1% of the sample. Sequences were obtained from blood. Receptor source: a woman aged 40 to 49 with Graves' ophthalmopathy.

This clonotype was observed at least ten times. The chain is built from TRBV10-3 and TRBJ1-2; TRBD1 matches at 7 bases. The V gene's germline CDR1 is ENHRY and CDR2 SYGVKD. V lost 6 bases, J lost 3 bases, and 10 bases stayed unmatched. The CDR3 runs 15 residues. This chain's CDR3 is CAISDLLTGDYGYTF. In DNA, the CDR3 is TGTGCCATCAGCGATTTGCTTACAGGGGACTATGGCTACACCTTC.

This clonotype was seen at least ten times. The J gene is TRBJ1-2, the V gene TRBV5-8; D is possibly TRBD1 (5 bases). Per the germline V gene, CDR1 is SGHTS and CDR2 is YDEGEE. The CDR3 has 13 amino acids. Deletions cut 2 bases from V and 4 bases from J, with 9 bases between. Here the CDR3 reads CASSFATAYGYTF. CDR3 bases: TGTGCCAGCAGCTTCGCGACAGCCTATGGCTACACCTTC.

This clonotype was counted many times. The genes are TRBV9 and TRBJ1-1, with D uncertain. Deletions cut 3 bases from V and 5 bases from J, with 8 bases between. CDR1 SGDLS and CDR2 YYNGEE come from the germline V gene. The length of the CDR3 is 12 residues. DNA for the CDR3: TGTGCCAGCAGCGGCGTCGGGACTGAAGCTTTCTTT. As protein: CASSGVGTEAFF.

This clonotype was found many times. The chain joins TRBV13 to TRBJ2-5; possibly TRBD1 for D (5 bases). This CDR3 region has 15 residues. The germline V and J ends were trimmed by 0 bases and 7 bases, with 15 bases remaining between them. Germline values: CDR1 PRHDT, CDR2 FYEKMQ (reference sequence). The CDR3 DNA follows: TGTGCCAGCAGCTTAGGCGTACCTCGAACAGGGACCCAGTACTTC. This sequence encodes CASSLGVPRTGTQYF.

In this sample, this clonotype turned up many times. V usage is TRBV12-3 or TRBV12-4 and J usage is TRBJ1-2; TRBD1 matches at 8 bases. The junction had 4 bases not matched to a gene; V was cut back by 6 bases and J by 7 bases. The CDR3 length is 12 residues. The CDR3 bases are TGTGCCAGCAGGACAGGGGAGTCTGGCTACACCTTC. It yields the protein CASRTGESGYTF.

This clonotype was detected once. This chain joins TRBV6-2 or TRBV6-3 and TRBJ1-5; no clear D. This CDR3 has 13 amino acids. V lost 8 bases and J 2 bases, leaving 10 bases between the germline ends. Germline V gives CDR1 MNHEY, CDR2 SVGEGT. The CDR3 DNA sequence: TGTGCCAGCGGGATAATGGGCAATCAGCCCCAGCATTTT. Translating gives CASGIMGNQPQHF.

There are many counts of this clonotype. The chain is built from TRBV12-3 or TRBV12-4 and TRBJ2-2, with 7 bases fitting TRBD1. The CDR3 has 15 amino acids. The V segment lost 6 bases and the J segment 0 bases; nucleotides outside the gene matches: 4. CDR3 amino acids: CASRFGTANTGELFF. CDR3 coding DNA: TGTGCCAGCAGGTTCGGGACAGCGAACACCGGGGAGCTGTTTTTT.

This sequence joins TRBV14 and TRBJ1-1, with D unclear. V dropped 4 bases and J dropped 4 bases, with 13 bases sitting between them. This CDR3 spans 14 amino acids. CDR1 and CDR2 from the germline V gene are SGHDN and FVKESK. DNA of the CDR3: TGTGCCAGCAGCCCCGGGGAAGGGTTCACTGAAGCTTTCTTT. It translates to CASSPGEGFTEAFF.

This clonotype has more than one count but fewer than ten. One base away lies a much larger clone, so this may be a sequencing read error. The chain uses TRBV27 and TRBJ2-5; the match to TRBD2 covers 12 bases. Germline CDR1 is MNHEY and CDR2 is SMNVEV (reference sequence). The CDR3 totals 19 residues. DNA for the CDR3: TGTGCCAGCAGTGTGGGAGGCCTAGCGGGAGGGCCGAACCAAGAGATCCAGTACTTC. The encoded protein is CASSVGGLAGGPNQEIQYF.

This clonotype was seen many times. The CDR3 protein is CSARDARGIKYGYTF. As DNA, the CDR3 is TGCAGTGCTAGAGATGCACGAGGGATCAAGTATGGCTACACCTTC. The V call is TRBV20-1, the J call TRBJ1-2; D not certain. This CDR3 region has 15 residues. Trimming stripped 0 bases from V and 5 bases from J, with 16 bases between. Germline CDR1 is DFQATT and CDR2 is SNEGSKA (reference sequence).

This clonotype occurred a few times. The rearrangement links TRBV15 to TRBJ2-7; 9 bases are shared with TRBD2. Losses at the gene ends were 1 base for V and 7 bases for J; bases not matched to a gene: 11. This CDR3 spans 16 amino acids. Germline assignment: CDR1 LNHNV and CDR2 YYDKDF (reference sequence). This chain's CDR3 is CATSRAGREGREEQYF. Here the CDR3 DNA reads TGTGCCACCAGCAGAGCGGGGCGGGAGGGCCGGGAGGAGCAGTACTTC.

The chain has TRBV6-2 or TRBV6-3 and TRBJ1-1; 8 bases agree with TRBD1. The germline V gene encodes CDR1 MNHEY and CDR2 SVGEGT. Germline trimming cut 5 bases from V and 6 bases from J; bases unmatched to any gene: 14. The CDR3 spans 16 residues. CDR3 DNA: TGTGCCAGCAGTCCCTCAAGGACAGGGAGGTTGGCTGAAGCTTTCTTT. This translates into CASSPSRTGRLAEAFF.

J is TRBJ1-3 and V is TRBV13; TRBD1 matches 12 bases. Trimming removed 4 bases from V and 8 bases from J; junction bases left unmatched: 6. The CDR3 loop spans 15 amino acids. CDR1 is PRHDT, CDR2 FYEKMQ, per germline (reference sequence). The CDR3 DNA is TGTGCCAGCAGCTCGGGACAGGGGGCTTGGGACACCATATATTTT. Its translation is CASSSGQGAWDTIYF.

This clonotype was picked up many times. The gene calls are TRBV30 and TRBJ1-2, with D perhaps matching TRBD1 (5 bases). V lost 5 bases, J lost 8 bases, and 18 bases lay in between. The CDR3 has 13 residues. The germline gives CDR1 GTSNPN, CDR2 SVGIG (reference sequence). The CDR3: CAWVDSGRDGYTF. CDR3 coding DNA: TGTGCCTGGGTAGACAGTGGGCGTGACGGCTACACCTTC.

This clonotype was detected many times. The chain combines TRBV6-2 or TRBV6-3 with TRBJ2-7; no clear D. The CDR3 length is 13 residues. Trimming stripped 5 bases from V and 0 bases from J, with 8 bases between. Germline V gives CDR1 MNHEY, CDR2 SVGEGT. The CDR3 region is CASSTANSYEQYF. CDR3 nucleotides: TGTGCCAGCAGTACGGCCAACTCCTACGAGCAGTACTTC.